This T cell receptor (beta chain) comes out of a study of T cell responses to AZD1222 COVID-19 vaccine (dated by TCRdb to the early 2020s). Context from the whole study: AZD1222 recipients with second doses at about 4 weeks or about 12 weeks were pooled, because spike-specific TCR depth and breadth did not differ between schedules. TCR sequencing covered about 230 trial participants: 200 to 220 given two doses of AZD1222 and around 26 given two doses of MenACWY control vaccine. Enrollment into the trials was organized by age into subgroups of 18-55, 56-69 and 70-plus years, and those subgroups contained approximately 150, 30 and 60 TCR-sequenced participants, respectively.

As to this clone: Its antigen is still unknown. No quality values exist for individual bases; no much larger clone is one base distant.

V is clipped by 1 base and J by 7 bases, and the sequence between their germline boundaries is 4 bases long. As encoded in the germline V gene (reference sequence), CDR1 is LGHDT while CDR2 is YNNKEL. Counted from cysteine to phenylalanine, this CDR3 has 11 amino acids. The sequence is cut down to CDR3 DNA, 33 bases in frame from base 1. The paper as a whole reports these results and caveats: Participants were mostly white British, with more females than males. The authors suggested clonal diversity may have been underestimated. Because no day 14 peak-response samples were available, repertoires were characterized only after the peak T cell response. Only five or six AZD1222 recipients were SARS-CoV-2 seropositive at baseline, limiting conclusions about previously exposed vaccinees. Vaccine-associated CD4 TCRs spanned the whole spike protein, with dominant responses in regions 160-218 and 743-854. Reportedly, almost half of the unique spike-specific TCRs recognized epitopes lying outside the regions that are mutated in the B.1.351 and B.1.1.7 variants. Spike-specific TCR breadth and depth rose significantly after two AZD1222 doses compared with day 0 and with MenACWY recipients. In the small 56-69-year group, the increase in depth fell short of significance, most likely because of low power.

Per the publication, the time point label means: baseline before first vaccination. The vaccinee samples were drawn from two UK trials, COV001 and COV002, one of which was a single-blind randomized controlled phase 2/3 trial testing AZD1222 (ChAdOx1 nCoV-19) in healthy adults. For TCRbeta chain sequencing, PBMC samples from trial participants were taken at day 0 and at day 28 after the second dose. The CDR3 regions of human TCRbeta chains were subjected to immunosequencing. The study's processing was this. TCRs in the repertoires were matched against a reference library of SARS-CoV-2-specific TCRs that had been generated with the MIRA antigen-specificity platform. Breadth was defined as the fraction of unique TCRs that were SARS-CoV-2-associated, and depth was defined as the fraction of total T cells that were SARS-CoV-2-associated. Each spike-specific TCR was assigned to its reactive spike region and to a CD4 or CD8 class using the MIRA data. Log10-transformed breadth and depth values were compared by one-way ANOVA with Sidak's multiple comparisons tests. Here the immuneACCESS table is served through TCRdb, limited to in-frame sequences with V and J called. Missing clones are a known gap in these copies; in checked studies unresolved V genes cover under half, and the rest lacks a known reason. V and J calls and clone size are given by that table; D and trimming were obtained from the DNA. In all, the sample holds some 150,000 clones, and 90% to 95% of those were seen once. 1.5% to 2% of the sample comes from the top ten.

The sample was peripheral blood, taken on day 0 of AZD1222 vaccination. This TCR was sampled from an adult in good health. In this chain, TRBV3-1 (or the pseudogene TRBV3-2) is recombined with TRBJ1-2, with the D gene not clear enough to name. In nucleotide form, the sequence is TGTGCCAGCAGCCAAGGAGGTGGCTACACCTTC. The translation is CASSQGGGYTF.